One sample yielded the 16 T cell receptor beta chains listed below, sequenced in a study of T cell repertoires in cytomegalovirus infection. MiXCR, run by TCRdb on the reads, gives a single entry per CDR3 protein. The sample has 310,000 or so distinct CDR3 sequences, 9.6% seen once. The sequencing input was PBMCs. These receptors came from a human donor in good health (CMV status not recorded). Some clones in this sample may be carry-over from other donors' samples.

As DNA, the CDR3 is TGCAGTGCTAGAAGGGACAGGGGACCCTACGAGCAGTACTTC. This translates into CSARRDRGPYEQYF. The rearrangement links TRBV20-1 to TRBJ2-7; TRBD1 matches at 10 bases. V was clipped by 2 bases and J by 2 bases; unmatched bases: 3. Germline V gene lookup returns CDR1 DFQATT and CDR2 SNEGSKA (reference sequence). The CDR3 totals 14 residues.

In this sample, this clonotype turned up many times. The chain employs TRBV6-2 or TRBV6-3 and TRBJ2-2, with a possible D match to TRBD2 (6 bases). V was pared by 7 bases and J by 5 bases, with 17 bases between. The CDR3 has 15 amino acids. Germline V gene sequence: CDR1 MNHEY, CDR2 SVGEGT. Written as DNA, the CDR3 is TGTGCCAGCACCCACGGGACGGCGGGGACCGGGGAGCTGTTTTTT. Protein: CASTHGTAGTGELFF.

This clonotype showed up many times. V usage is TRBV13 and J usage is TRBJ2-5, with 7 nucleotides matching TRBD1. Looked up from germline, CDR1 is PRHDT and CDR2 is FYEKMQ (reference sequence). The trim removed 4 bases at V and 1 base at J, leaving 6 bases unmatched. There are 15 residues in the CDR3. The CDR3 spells CASSSNRGAQETQYF. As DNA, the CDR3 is TGTGCCAGCAGCTCCAACAGGGGCGCCCAAGAGACCCAGTACTTC.

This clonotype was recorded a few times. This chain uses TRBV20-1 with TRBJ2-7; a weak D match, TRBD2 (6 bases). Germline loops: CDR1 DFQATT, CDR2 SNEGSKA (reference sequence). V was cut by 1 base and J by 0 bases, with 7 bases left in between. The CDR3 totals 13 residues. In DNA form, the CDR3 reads TGCAGTGCTAGAGTCGGGGGCTCCTACGAGCAGTACGTC. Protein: CSARVGGSYEQYV.

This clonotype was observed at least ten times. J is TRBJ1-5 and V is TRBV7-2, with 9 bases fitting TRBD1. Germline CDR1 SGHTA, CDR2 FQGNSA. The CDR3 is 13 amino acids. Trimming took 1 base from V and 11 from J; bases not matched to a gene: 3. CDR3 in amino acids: CASSLEQGATQHF. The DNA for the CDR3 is TGTGCCAGCAGCTTAGAACAGGGGGCTACCCAGCATTTT.

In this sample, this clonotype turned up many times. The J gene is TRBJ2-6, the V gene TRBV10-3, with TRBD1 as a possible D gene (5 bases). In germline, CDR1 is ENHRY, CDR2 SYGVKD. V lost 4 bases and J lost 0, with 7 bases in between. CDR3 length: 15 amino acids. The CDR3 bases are TGTGCCATCAGTGCTGACAGCTCTGGGGCCAACGTCCTGACTTTC. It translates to CAISADSSGANVLTF.

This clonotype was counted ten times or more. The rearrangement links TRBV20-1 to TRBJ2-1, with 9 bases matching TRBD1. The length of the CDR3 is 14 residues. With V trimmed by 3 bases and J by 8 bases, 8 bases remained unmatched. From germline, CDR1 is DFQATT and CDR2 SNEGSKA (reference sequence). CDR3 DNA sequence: TGCAGTGCTAGCCTGGGACAGGGTCGGGATGAGCAGTTCTTC. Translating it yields CSASLGQGRDEQFF.

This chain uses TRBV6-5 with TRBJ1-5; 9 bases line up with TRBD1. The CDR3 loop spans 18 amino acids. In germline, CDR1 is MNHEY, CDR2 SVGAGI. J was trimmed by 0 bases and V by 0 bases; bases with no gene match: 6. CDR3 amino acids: CASSYSGQGRISNQPQHF. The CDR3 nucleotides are TGTGCCAGCAGTTACTCGGGACAGGGTAGGATTAGCAATCAGCCCCAGCATTTT.

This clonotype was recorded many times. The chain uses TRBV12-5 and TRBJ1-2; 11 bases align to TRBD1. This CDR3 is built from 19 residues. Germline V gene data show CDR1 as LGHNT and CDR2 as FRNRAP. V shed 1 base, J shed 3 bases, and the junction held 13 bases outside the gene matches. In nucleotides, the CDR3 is TGTGCTAGTGGTTTGGGGACAGGGGGCGCCCGGTCCAAGGACTATGGCTACACCTTC. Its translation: CASGLGTGGARSKDYGYTF. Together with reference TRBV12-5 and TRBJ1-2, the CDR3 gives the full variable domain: DARVTQTPRHKVTEMGQEVTMRCQPILGHNTVFWYRQTMMQGLELLAYFRNRAPLDDSGMPKDRFSAEMPDATLATLKIQPSEPRDSAVYFCASGLGTGGARSKDYGYTFGSGTRLTVV.

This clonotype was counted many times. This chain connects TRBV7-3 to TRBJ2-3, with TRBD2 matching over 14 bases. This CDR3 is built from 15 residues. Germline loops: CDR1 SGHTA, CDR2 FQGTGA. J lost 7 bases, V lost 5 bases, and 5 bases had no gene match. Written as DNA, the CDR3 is TGTGCCAGCAGCCCCGGGACTAGCGGGGGTTATACGCAGTATTTT. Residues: CASSPGTSGGYTQYF.

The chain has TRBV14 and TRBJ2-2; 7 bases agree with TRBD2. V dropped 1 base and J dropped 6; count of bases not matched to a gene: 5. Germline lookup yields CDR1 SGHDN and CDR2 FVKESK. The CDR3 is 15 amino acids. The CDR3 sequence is CASSQGLADSGELFF. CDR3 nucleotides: TGTGCCAGCAGCCAAGGACTAGCCGATTCCGGGGAGCTGTTTTTT. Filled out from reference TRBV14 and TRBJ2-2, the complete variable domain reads EAGVTQFPSHSVIEKGQTVTLRCDPISGHDNLYWYRRVMGKEIKFLLHFVKESKQDESGMPNNRFLAERTGGTYSTLKVQPAELEDSGVYFCASSQGLADSGELFFGEGSRLTVL.

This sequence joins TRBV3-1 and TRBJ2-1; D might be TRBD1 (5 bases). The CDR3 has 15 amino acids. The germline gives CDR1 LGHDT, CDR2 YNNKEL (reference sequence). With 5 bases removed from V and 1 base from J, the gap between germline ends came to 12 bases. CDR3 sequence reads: CASSSRQMSYNEQFF. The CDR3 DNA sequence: TGTGCCAGCAGCTCTCGACAGATGTCCTACAATGAGCAGTTCTTC.

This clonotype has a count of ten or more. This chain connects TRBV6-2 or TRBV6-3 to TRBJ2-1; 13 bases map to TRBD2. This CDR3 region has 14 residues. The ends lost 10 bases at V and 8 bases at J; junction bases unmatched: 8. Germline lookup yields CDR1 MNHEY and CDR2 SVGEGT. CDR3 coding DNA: TGTGCCACCTTTACTAGCGGGGGGGCCGATGAGCAGTTCTTC. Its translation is CATFTSGGADEQFF.

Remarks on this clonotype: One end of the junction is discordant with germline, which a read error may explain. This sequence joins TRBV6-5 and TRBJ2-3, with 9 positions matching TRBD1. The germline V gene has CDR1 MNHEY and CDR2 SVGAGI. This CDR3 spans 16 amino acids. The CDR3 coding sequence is TGTGCCAGCAGGATACAGGGGGCGGTCGGCACAGATACGCTGTATTTT. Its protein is CASRIQGAVGTDTLYF.

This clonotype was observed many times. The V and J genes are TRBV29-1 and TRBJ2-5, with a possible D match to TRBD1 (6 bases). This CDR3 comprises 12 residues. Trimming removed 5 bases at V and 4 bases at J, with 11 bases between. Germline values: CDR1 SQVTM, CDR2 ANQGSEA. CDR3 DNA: TGCAGCGTTCCCGCCAGGGGAGAGACCCAGTACTTC. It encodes CSVPARGETQYF.

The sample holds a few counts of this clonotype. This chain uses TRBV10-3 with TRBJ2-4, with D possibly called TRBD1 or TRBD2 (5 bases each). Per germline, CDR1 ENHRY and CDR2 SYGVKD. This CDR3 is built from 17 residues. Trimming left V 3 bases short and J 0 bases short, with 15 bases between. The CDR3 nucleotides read TGTGCCATCAGTGATTCGGGGCCAGGGCTAGCCAAAAACATTCAGTACTTC. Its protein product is CAISDSGPGLAKNIQYF.